The sample holds many counts of the clone carrying this T cell receptor beta chain. Its antigen is still unknown. This sample is drawn from a study of T-cell memory formation after mild COVID-19. Study observations and caveats: The study found contracting CD4+ clones mainly in CM and EM and contracting CD8+ clones in EMRA. Researchers could not confirm that second-wave clones peaking on day 37 targeted SARS-CoV-2. Clones contracting day 15 to 85 were balanced CD4/CD8; later expanders leaned CD4+.

Germline V lookup: CDR1 DFQATT, CDR2 SNEGSKA (reference sequence). There are 14 residues in the CDR3. J was trimmed by 7 bases and V by 1 base; bases with no gene match: 4. MiXCR was run by TCRdb on the 5' RACE reads, yielding one entry per CDR3 protein. The sample lists about 270,000 distinct CDR3 sequences, under 20% occurring once. The V and J genes are TRBV20-1 and TRBJ2-2, with 9 bases matching TRBD2. This clonotype was obtained from a man aged 18 to 29 who had mild COVID-19 (a few samples of this study predate the infection). Cell type and time point are not known. The source material was PBMCs or a T cell subset sorted from them (not recorded which). The CDR3 is CSARASGGFGELFF. Written as DNA, the CDR3 is TGCAGTGCTAGAGCCAGCGGGGGGTTCGGGGAGCTGTTTTTT.